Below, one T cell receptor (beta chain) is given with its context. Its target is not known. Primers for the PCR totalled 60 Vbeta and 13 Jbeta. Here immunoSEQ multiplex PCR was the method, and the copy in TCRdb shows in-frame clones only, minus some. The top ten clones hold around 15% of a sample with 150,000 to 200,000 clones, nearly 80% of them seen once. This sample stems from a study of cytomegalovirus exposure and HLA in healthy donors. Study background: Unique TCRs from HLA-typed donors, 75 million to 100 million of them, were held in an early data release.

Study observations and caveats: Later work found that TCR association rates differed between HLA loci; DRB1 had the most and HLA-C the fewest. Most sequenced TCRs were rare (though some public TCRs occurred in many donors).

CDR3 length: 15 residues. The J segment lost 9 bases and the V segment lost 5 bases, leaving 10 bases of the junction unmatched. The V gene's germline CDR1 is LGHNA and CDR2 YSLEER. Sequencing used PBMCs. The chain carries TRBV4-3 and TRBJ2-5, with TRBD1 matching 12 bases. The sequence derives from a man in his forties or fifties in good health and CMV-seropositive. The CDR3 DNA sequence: TGCGCCAGCAGCTCCGGGACAGGGGGCGGGAAGGCCCAGTACTTC. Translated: CASSSGTGGGKAQYF.